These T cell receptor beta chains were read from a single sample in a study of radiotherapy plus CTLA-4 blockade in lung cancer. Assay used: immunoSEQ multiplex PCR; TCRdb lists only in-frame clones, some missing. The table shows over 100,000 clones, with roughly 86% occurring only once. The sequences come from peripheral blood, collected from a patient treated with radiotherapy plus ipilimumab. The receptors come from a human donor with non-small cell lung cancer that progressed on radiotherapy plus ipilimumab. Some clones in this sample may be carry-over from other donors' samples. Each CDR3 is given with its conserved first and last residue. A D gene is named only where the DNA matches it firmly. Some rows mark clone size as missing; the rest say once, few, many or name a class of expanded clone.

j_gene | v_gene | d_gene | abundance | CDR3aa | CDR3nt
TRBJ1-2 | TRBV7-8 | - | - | CASSSRTGYGYTF | TGTGCCAGCAGCTCTCGGACGGGCTATGGCTACACCTTC
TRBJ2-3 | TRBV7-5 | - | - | CARSLYFGTSGGRGDTQYF | TGTGCCAGAAGCCTGTACTTCGGGACTAGCGGGGGGAGAGGAGATACGCAGTATTTT
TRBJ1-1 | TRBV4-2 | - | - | CASNPGTQNTEAFF | TGTGCCAGCAATCCCGGGACACAGAACACTGAAGCTTTCTTT
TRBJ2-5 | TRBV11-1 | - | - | CASSLGTNTQETQYF | TGTGCCAGCAGCTTAGGAACAAATACCCAAGAGACCCAGTACTTC
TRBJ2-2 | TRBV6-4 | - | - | CASSDSGEPGELFF | TGTGCCAGCAGTGACTCCGGGGAGCCCGGGGAGCTGTTTTTT
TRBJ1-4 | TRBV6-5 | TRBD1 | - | CASLAAGGQKLFF | TGTGCCAGCCTCGCCGCAGGGGGCCAAAAACTGTTTTTT
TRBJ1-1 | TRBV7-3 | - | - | CASSYGTPNTEAFF | TGTGCCAGCAGCTACGGGACCCCGAACACTGAAGCTTTCTTT
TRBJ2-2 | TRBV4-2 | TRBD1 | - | CASSRQGQGGTGELFF | TGTGCCAGCAGCCGCCAGGGACAGGGGGGGACCGGGGAGCTGTTTTTT
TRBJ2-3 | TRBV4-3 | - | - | CASSQDTGSGTDTQYF | TGCGCCAGCAGCCAAGATACCGGAAGCGGCACAGATACGCAGTATTTT
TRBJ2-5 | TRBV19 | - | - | CASSPGGTQYF | TGTGCCAGTAGTCCTGGCGGGACCCAGTACTTC
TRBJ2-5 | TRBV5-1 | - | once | CASRGEETQYF | TGCGCCAGCAGAGGGGAAGAGACCCAGTACTTC
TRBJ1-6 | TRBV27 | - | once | CASSLGRESSYNSPLHF | TGTGCCAGCAGTTTAGGAAGGGAGAGCTCCTATAATTCACCCCTCCACTTT
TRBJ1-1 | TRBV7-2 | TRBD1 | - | CASSLPTGQAFF | TGTGCCAGCAGCTTACCGACAGGGCAAGCTTTCTTT
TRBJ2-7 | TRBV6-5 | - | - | CARGSGGPYYEQYF | TGTGCCAGAGGGTCAGGGGGGCCTTACTACGAGCAGTACTTC